The clone carrying this T cell receptor beta chain showed up just once. The data originate from a study of cytotoxic CD8 clonotypes in ibrutinib-treated CLL. Libraries were prepared by immunoSEQ multiplex PCR; TCRdb keeps only in-frame clonotypes and omits some of them. This table has around 310,000 clones, roughly 79% appearing once. About 1.9 micrograms of genomic DNA (from cryopreserved PBMCs) were used for TCR beta libraries. The germline V gene has CDR1 SEHNR and CDR2 FQNEAQ (reference sequence). Trimming at V came to 10 bases and at J to 0 bases, leaving 9 bases not matched to a gene. This CDR3 is built from 17 residues.

Sequenced here: PBMCs, sampled before ibrutinib treatment. The rearrangement links TRBV7-9 to TRBJ2-4, with 13 bases lining up with TRBD2. This clonotype was obtained from a human donor with chronic lymphocytic leukemia. The CDR3 DNA reads as TGTGCCATAGGGACTAGCGGGGTCGGGTTAGCCAAAAACATTCAGTACTTC. Amino acids: CAIGTSGVGLAKNIQYF.